These 28 T cell receptor beta chains originate from one sample sequenced in a study of CD8 T cells in Susac syndrome. RNA, at about 0.45 to 1 ug, was reverse transcribed with random hexamers. MiXCR was run by TCRdb on the immunoSEQ multiplex PCR reads, yielding one entry per CDR3 protein. The data hold over 200,000 distinct CDR3 sequences, with roughly 94% observed a single time. The sequenced sample consisted of CD4+ T cells from PBMCs. Receptors originate from a human donor with multiple sclerosis.

The CDR3 loop reads CSADKAGGATGELFF. As DNA, the CDR3 is TGCAGCGCGGACAAAGCGGGGGGCGCTACCGGGGAGCTGTTTTTT. The chain recombines TRBV29-1 with TRBJ2-2; 9 nucleotides line up with TRBD2. Germline V CDR1 and CDR2: SQVTM, ANQGSEA. The CDR3 extends over 15 amino acids. The V gene end was trimmed by 7 bases and the J gene end by 5 bases; junction bases not matched to a gene: 11.

This clonotype was detected once. V and J are TRBV3-1 and TRBJ1-2, with unresolved D. The CDR3 is made up of 12 amino acids. The V end lost 0 bases, the J end lost 10 bases, and 9 bases lay between the germline ends. The germline CDR1 and CDR2 sequences are LGHDT and YNNKEL (reference sequence). The CDR3 spells CASSQDGQTYTF. The DNA for the CDR3 is TGTGCCAGCAGCCAAGACGGGCAGACCTACACCTTC.

This clonotype showed up just once. The rearrangement uses TRBV14 and TRBJ2-6, with D tentatively TRBD1 (7 bases). The CDR3 sequence is 21 residues long. Germline V gene lookup returns CDR1 SGHDN and CDR2 FVKESK. The germline V and J ends were trimmed by 1 base and 0 bases, with 22 bases remaining between them. CDR3 residues: CASSQVPPWRGLGSGANVLTF. CDR3 DNA sequence: TGTGCCAGCAGCCAAGTACCACCCTGGAGGGGGCTCGGCTCTGGGGCCAACGTCCTGACTTTC.

This chain links TRBV4-2 with TRBJ1-5; D is unclear. Germline CDR1 LGHNA, CDR2 YNFKEQ. V lost 5 bases, J lost 3 bases, and 17 bases lay in between. The CDR3 covers 16 residues. The CDR3 DNA reads TGTGCCAGCAGCTATCAGACCGGGTCCCTCAATCAGCCCCAGCATTTT. Translated: CASSYQTGSLNQPQHF.

The chain links TRBV20-1 to TRBJ1-5; D unresolved. The CDR3 consists of 13 residues. Germline V gives CDR1 DFQATT, CDR2 SNEGSKA (reference sequence). The V end lost 2 bases, the J end lost 0 bases, and 5 bases lay between the germline ends. The DNA for the CDR3 is TGCAGTGCTAGACCTAATAGCAATCAGCCCCAGCATTTT. It yields the protein CSARPNSNQPQHF.

The chain is built from TRBV9 and TRBJ2-3; 8 bases are a match to TRBD1. CDR3 length: 16 residues. Germline CDR1 and CDR2: SGDLS and YYNGEE. V lost 3 bases and J lost 1; bases outside the gene matches: 7. The CDR3 DNA follows: TGTGCCAGCAGCGCCCGACAGGGGAGCGGCACAGATACGCAGTATTTT. Its protein is CASSARQGSGTDTQYF.

The chain has TRBV20-1 and TRBJ1-2, with D possibly TRBD1 on 5 matching bases. This CDR3 is built from 15 residues. Trimming shortened V by 0 bases and J by 4 bases, and 15 bases separated the two germline ends. The germline V gene has CDR1 DFQATT and CDR2 SNEGSKA (reference sequence). The CDR3: CSARDGTGGLYGYTF. DNA of the CDR3: TGCAGTGCTAGAGATGGCACAGGTGGTCTCTATGGCTACACCTTC.

The J gene is TRBJ2-7, the V gene TRBV2, with D hard to call. Germline V gene sequence: CDR1 SNHLY, CDR2 FYNNEI. The CDR3 length is 11 residues. Trimming took 4 bases from V and 3 from J, leaving 4 bases between them. The DNA for the CDR3 is TGTGCCAGCAGTGGACACTACGAGCAGTACTTC. Its translation is CASSGHYEQYF.

A single count supports this clonotype. The rearrangement joins TRBV12-5 to TRBJ1-2; the D gene is possibly TRBD1 (6 bases). Per the germline V gene, CDR1 is LGHNT and CDR2 is FRNRAP. V was shortened by 1 base and J by 8 bases, with 11 bases between the two germline ends. This CDR3 comprises 13 residues. DNA of the CDR3: TGTGCTAGTGGTTTGGGGGACATGGTCGGCTACACCTTC. This encodes CASGLGDMVGYTF.

This clonotype occurred a few times. J is TRBJ2-7 and V is TRBV5-4; tentatively, D is TRBD1 (5 bases). V lost 4 bases to trimming and J lost 0 bases, with 14 bases between them. CDR1 and CDR2 from the germline V gene are SGHNT and YYREEE (reference sequence). The CDR3 has 15 residues. CDR3 DNA: TGTGCCAGCAGCCCACCAGGGCGGAGCTCCTACGAGCAGTACTTC. Its protein product is CASSPPGRSSYEQYF.

The chain links TRBV20-1 to TRBJ2-3; perhaps TRBD2 as D (6 bases). This CDR3 comprises 13 residues. Per the germline V gene, CDR1 is DFQATT and CDR2 is SNEGSKA (reference sequence). V was shortened by 2 bases and J by 6 bases, with 12 bases between the two germline ends. The CDR3 DNA reads TGCAGTGCTAGATTGGGTCTAGCGGATACGCAGTATTTT. Its translation: CSARLGLADTQYF.

The chain combines TRBV6-1 with TRBJ2-5; no firm D call. CDR3 length equals 11 residues. Germline V gives CDR1 MNHNS, CDR2 SASEGT. Trimming took 6 bases from V and 5 from J, leaving 7 bases between them. The CDR3 nucleotides read TGTGCCAGCAGAGCGAGGGAGACCCAGTACTTC. Encoded protein: CASRARETQYF.

The gene calls are TRBV13 and TRBJ2-3; no clear D gene. From germline, CDR1 is PRHDT and CDR2 FYEKMQ (reference sequence). CDR3 size: 11 residues. V was trimmed by 3 bases and J by 5 bases, leaving 3 bases between them. DNA for the CDR3: TGTGCCAGCAGCTTTCTAGATACGCAGTATTTT. Amino acid sequence: CASSFLDTQYF. Full variable domain (rest looked up from reference TRBV13 and TRBJ2-3): AAGVIQSPRHLIKEKRETATLKCYPIPRHDTVYWYQQGPGQDPQFLISFYEKMQSDKGSIPDRFSAQQFSDYHSELNMSSLELGDSALYFCASSFLDTQYFGPGTRLTVL.

The chain has TRBV5-1 and TRBJ1-5, with TRBD1 as a possible D gene (6 bases). V was trimmed by 1 base and J by 1 base, leaving 9 bases between them. Germline assignment: CDR1 SGHRS and CDR2 YFSETQ. The CDR3 is made up of 15 amino acids. CDR3 in DNA: TGCGCCAGCAGCTTGAATACAGGGAGCAATCAGCCCCAGCATTTT. It yields the protein CASSLNTGSNQPQHF.

The chain links TRBV30 to TRBJ1-2; no reliable D call. Per germline, CDR1 GTSNPN and CDR2 SVGIG (reference sequence). CDR3 length equals 11 residues. Trimming stripped 3 bases from V and 11 bases from J, with 13 bases between. The CDR3 sequence: CAWSERWFYTF. DNA of the CDR3: TGTGCCTGGAGCGAACGCTGGTTTTACACCTTC.

This sequence joins TRBV30 and TRBJ1-1; no reliable D call. With 5 bases removed from V and 2 bases from J, the gap between germline ends came to 9 bases. CDR3 size: 12 residues. Germline V lookup: CDR1 GTSNPN, CDR2 SVGIG (reference sequence). For the CDR3, the DNA is TGTGCCTGGGGAATTATTAACACTGAAGCTTTCTTT. Its translation is CAWGIINTEAFF.

V and J are TRBV3-1 and TRBJ2-1; 10 bases fit TRBD1. V was clipped by 5 bases and J by 5 bases; unmatched bases: 9. The CDR3 loop spans 16 amino acids. Germline V CDR1 and CDR2: LGHDT, YNNKEL (reference sequence). CDR3 sequence (DNA): TGTGCCAGCAGCTCCCCCGGGACAGGGGTCCACAATGAGCAGTTCTTC. Encoded protein: CASSSPGTGVHNEQFF.

The V gene is TRBV5-4, the J gene TRBJ2-5; D remains unclear. The V gene lost 0 bases and the J gene lost 0 bases, with 6 bases spanning the gap. Germline CDR1 is SGHNT and CDR2 is YYREEE (reference sequence). The CDR3 covers 14 residues. CDR3: CASSLAGDQETQYF. CDR3 nucleotide sequence: TGTGCCAGCAGCTTGGCTGGGGACCAAGAGACCCAGTACTTC. Combining the CDR3 with reference TRBV5-4 and TRBJ2-5 gives the whole variable domain ETGVTQSPTHLIKTRGQQVTLRCSSQSGHNTVSWYQQALGQGPQFIFQYYREEENGRGNFPPRFSGLQFPNYSSELNVNALELDDSALYLCASSLAGDQETQYFGPGTRLLVL.

J is TRBJ2-4 and V is TRBV5-1, with D possibly being TRBD1 or TRBD2 (5 bases each). Germline values: CDR1 SGHRS, CDR2 YFSETQ. The CDR3 runs to 15 residues. V lost 3 bases, J lost 8 bases, and 18 bases lay in between. The CDR3 nucleotides read TGCGCCAGCAGCTACACCGGGACGGCGAGGGACATTCAGTACTTC. It translates to CASSYTGTARDIQYF.

V and J are TRBV7-9 and TRBJ2-5; 7 bases are a match to TRBD2. Germline V gene data show CDR1 as SEHNR and CDR2 as FQNEAQ (reference sequence). The CDR3 totals 14 residues. V shed 5 bases and J 1 base; nucleotides not matched to a gene: 4. The CDR3 coding sequence is TGTGCCAGCAGCCTAACGGGGGGCCAAGAGACCCAGTACTTC. Translating gives CASSLTGGQETQYF.

The chain joins TRBV6-5 to TRBJ2-7; D ambiguous. Germline loops: CDR1 MNHEY, CDR2 SVGAGI. Trimming took 0 bases from V and 2 from J, leaving 11 bases between them. CDR3 length equals 15 residues. CDR3 sequence reads: CASSYSSTSTYEQYF. The CDR3 DNA reads TGTGCCAGCAGTTACTCGTCGACAAGTACCTACGAGCAGTACTTC.

The chain combines TRBV30 with TRBJ2-1; 8 bases are a match to TRBD1. This CDR3 region has 12 residues. The V gene end was trimmed by 3 bases and the J gene end by 6 bases; junction bases not matched to a gene: 1. The germline V gene encodes CDR1 GTSNPN and CDR2 SVGIG (reference sequence). The CDR3 DNA follows: TGTGCCTGGAGCACAGGGGGCAATGAGCAGTTCTTC. It is translated as CAWSTGGNEQFF.

The rearrangement uses TRBV5-1 and TRBJ1-2; D may be TRBD1 (6 bases). CDR3 size: 14 residues. Trimming pared 4 bases from V and 2 bases from J, leaving 12 bases between. In germline, CDR1 is SGHRS, CDR2 YFSETQ. The CDR3: CASSPRTENYGYTF. CDR3 sequence (DNA): TGCGCCAGCAGCCCTCGGACAGAAAACTATGGCTACACCTTC.

This chain links TRBV3-1 with TRBJ1-2, with 8 positions matching TRBD1. The CDR3 covers 13 residues. The V and J ends lost 4 bases and 6 bases, in that order; junction bases with no gene match: 4. Germline CDR1 is LGHDT and CDR2 is YNNKEL (reference sequence). CDR3 region: CASSPGQENGYTF. The CDR3 bases are TGTGCCAGCAGCCCGGGACAGGAGAATGGCTACACCTTC.

The chain links TRBV20-1 to TRBJ1-5; D gene uncertain. The CDR3 loop spans 11 amino acids. Germline V lookup: CDR1 DFQATT, CDR2 SNEGSKA (reference sequence). The V end lost 5 bases, the J end lost 3 bases, and 5 bases lay between the germline ends. The CDR3 protein is CSAGVNQPQHF. CDR3 DNA: TGCAGTGCTGGGGTCAATCAGCCCCAGCATTTT.

The chain recombines TRBV3-1 with TRBJ2-7, with TRBD2 as a possible D gene (5 bases). This CDR3 has 14 residues. V was clipped by 0 bases and J by 1 base, with 7 bases between them. Germline CDR1 and CDR2: LGHDT and YNNKEL (reference sequence). CDR3 in DNA: TGTGCCAGCAGCCAAGAGACTAATTCCTACGAGCAGTACTTC. Protein: CASSQETNSYEQYF.

The CDR3 loop reads CSVEVTGTGELFF. The DNA of the CDR3 is TGCAGCGTTGAAGTGACGGGAACCGGGGAGCTGTTTTTT. The chain recombines TRBV29-1 with TRBJ2-2; the D gene is possibly TRBD2 (5 bases). CDR3 length: 13 residues. V lost 1 base to trimming and J lost 5 bases, with 8 bases between them. Germline-derived CDR1 and CDR2 are SQVTM and ANQGSEA.

V gene TRBV30 combines with J gene TRBJ2-1; D is uncertain. Trimming removed 2 bases from V and 10 bases from J, with 18 bases in between. Germline V gene sequence: CDR1 GTSNPN, CDR2 SVGIG (reference sequence). The CDR3 has 14 residues. The CDR3 reads CAWSPSRALGEQFF. The CDR3 nucleotides read TGTGCCTGGAGTCCTTCCCGGGCCCTAGGGGAGCAGTTCTTC.